The clone carrying this T cell receptor (beta chain) occurred a few times. Its antigen is unidentified. The V and J ends lost 5 bases and 7 bases, in that order; junction bases with no gene match: 11. The germline V gene has CDR1 MNHEY and CDR2 SVGAGI. This CDR3 is 16 amino acids long. After template switching added a universal primer site, the resulting cDNA carried unique molecular identifiers. TCRdb ran MiXCR on the 5' RACE reads and lists one entry per CDR3 protein. The sample has more than 1.5 million distinct CDR3 sequences, around a third seen once. The source of the sample is a study of identical twins. Study findings and constraints: Partly confounded zero-insertion analyses could result from invariant MAIT and iNKT cells.

This TCR was recovered from a newborn girl in good health. Sequencing used cord blood. The chain carries TRBV6-5 and TRBJ2-1; 10 nucleotides agree with TRBD1. This CDR3 is CASSPSGTGAANEQFF. As DNA, the CDR3 is TGTGCCAGCAGTCCCAGCGGGACAGGGGCCGCGAATGAGCAGTTCTTC.